This paragraph covers one T cell receptor (beta chain) sequence. Its specificity is not known. The data belong to a study of cytomegalovirus exposure and HLA in healthy donors. The germline gives CDR1 MGHDK, CDR2 SYGVNS. The CDR3 length is 13 residues. The germline V and J ends were trimmed by 0 bases and 5 bases, with 7 bases remaining between them. Measured with immunoSEQ multiplex PCR; TCRdb has only the in-frame clones, and not every one. The sample lists some 290,000 clones, approximately 85% occurring once. The donors were members of the validation cohort comprising approximately 110 subjects, separate from the approximately 710-subject first cohort. Study results and limitations: A list of 150 to 200 TCR beta chains associated with cytomegalovirus was given.

The chain recombines TRBV25-1 with TRBJ1-1, with no clear D. This clonotype was obtained from a young man in good health and CMV-seronegative. The specimen was PBMCs. The CDR3 bases are TGTGCCAGCAGTGAATATTCACTGACTGAAGCTTTCTTT. Protein product: CASSEYSLTEAFF.